A single sample is the source of the 6 T cell receptor beta chains below, sequenced in a study of blood T cell repertoires in COVID-19. The table came from immunoSEQ multiplex PCR; TCRdb's copy has only in-frame clones and leaves some out. Of a few hundred thousand clones in the sample, roughly 83% were seen once. Sequences were obtained from peripheral blood. These TCRs come from an elderly man with acute or convalescent COVID-19.

This chain uses TRBV5-1 with TRBJ2-7; TRBD1 aligns across 8 bases. Germline V gene sequence: CDR1 SGHRS, CDR2 YFSETQ. The CDR3 length is 12 residues. V dropped 4 bases and J dropped 11; count of bases not matched to a gene: 8. The CDR3 here is CASSLPGQEEYF. The CDR3 DNA sequence: TGCGCCAGCAGCCTACCGGGACAGGAGGAGTACTTC.

V is TRBV6-2 or TRBV6-3 and J is TRBJ2-2; a weak D match, TRBD1 (6 bases). Trimming cost V 4 bases and J 0 bases, with 9 bases left between them. The CDR3 sequence is 15 residues long. Germline lookup yields CDR1 MNHEY and CDR2 SVGEGT. The CDR3 nucleotides read TGTGCCAGCAGTTCCTGGACAGCGAACACCGGGGAGCTGTTTTTT. Its protein product is CASSSWTANTGELFF.

CDR3 region: CASSRGDVEGYGYTF. The CDR3 bases are TGTGCCAGCAGCCGGGGGGATGTGGAGGGCTATGGCTACACCTTC. This rearrangement joins TRBV5-5 to TRBJ1-2; D is perhaps TRBD1 (5 bases). Germline assignment: CDR1 SGHKS and CDR2 YYEKEE (reference sequence). V lost 4 bases, J lost 4 bases, and 17 bases lay in between. The CDR3 runs to 15 residues.

CDR3 loop: CATSDPPTGELFF. CDR3 DNA: TGTGCCACCAGTGACCCTCCCACCGGGGAGCTGTTTTTT. V usage is TRBV24-1 and J usage is TRBJ2-2; D is undetermined. The CDR3 extends over 13 amino acids. Germline-derived CDR1 and CDR2 are KGHDR and SFDVKD. Between the trimmed V and J ends, which lost 4 bases and 4 bases, there was a span of 6 bases.

J is TRBJ1-2 and V is TRBV6-2 or TRBV6-3, with TRBD1 matching 8 bases. The CDR3 covers 14 residues. With V trimmed by 5 bases and J by 4 bases, 6 bases remained unmatched. In germline, CDR1 is MNHEY, CDR2 SVGEGT. This CDR3 is CASSPGTGPYGYTF. In nucleotides, the CDR3 is TGTGCCAGCAGTCCCGGGACAGGACCCTATGGCTACACCTTC.

The CDR3 protein is CASSPTSGRADEQYF. The CDR3 nucleotides read TGTGCCAGCAGCCCCACTAGCGGGAGGGCCGACGAGCAGTACTTC. The genes are TRBV5-4 and TRBJ2-7, with 13 positions matching TRBD2. CDR3 size: 15 residues. The germline V gene has CDR1 SGHNT and CDR2 YYREEE (reference sequence). V was clipped by 4 bases and J by 5 bases; unmatched bases: 6.